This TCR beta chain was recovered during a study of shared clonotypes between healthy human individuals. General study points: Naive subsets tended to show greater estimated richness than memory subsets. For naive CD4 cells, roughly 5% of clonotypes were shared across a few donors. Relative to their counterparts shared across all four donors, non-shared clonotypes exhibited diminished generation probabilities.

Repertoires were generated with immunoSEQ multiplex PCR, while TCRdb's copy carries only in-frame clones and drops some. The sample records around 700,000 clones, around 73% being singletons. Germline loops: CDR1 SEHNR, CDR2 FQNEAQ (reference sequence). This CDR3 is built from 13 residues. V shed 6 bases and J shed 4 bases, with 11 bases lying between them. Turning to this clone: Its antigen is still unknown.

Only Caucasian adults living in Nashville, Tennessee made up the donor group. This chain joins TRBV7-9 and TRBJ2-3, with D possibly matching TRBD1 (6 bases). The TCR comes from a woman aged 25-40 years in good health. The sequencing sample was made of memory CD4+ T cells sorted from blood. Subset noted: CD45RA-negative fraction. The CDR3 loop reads CASRPGVSDTQYF. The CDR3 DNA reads TGTGCCAGCAGACCAGGGGTGTCAGATACGCAGTATTTT.